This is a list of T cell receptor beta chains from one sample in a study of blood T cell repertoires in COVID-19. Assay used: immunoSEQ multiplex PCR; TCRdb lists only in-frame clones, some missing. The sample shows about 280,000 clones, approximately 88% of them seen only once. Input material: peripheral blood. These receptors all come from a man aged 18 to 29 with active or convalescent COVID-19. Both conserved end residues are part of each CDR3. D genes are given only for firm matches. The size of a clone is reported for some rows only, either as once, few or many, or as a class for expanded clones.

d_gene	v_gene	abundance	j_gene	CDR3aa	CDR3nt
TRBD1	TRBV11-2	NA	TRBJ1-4	CASSFLPTETGKNEKLFF	TGTGCCAGCAGCTTCCTACCAACCGAGACAGGGAAAAATGAAAAACTGTTTTTT
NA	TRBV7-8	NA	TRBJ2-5	CASSPPGRVQETQYF	TGTGCCAGCAGCCCCCCTGGCAGGGTACAGGAGACCCAGTACTTC
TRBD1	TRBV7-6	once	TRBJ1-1	CASSPRQGLSTEAFF	TGTGCCAGCAGCCCTAGACAGGGGTTGAGCACTGAAGCTTTCTTT
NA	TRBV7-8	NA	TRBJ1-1	CASSSTESNTEAFF	TGTGCCAGCAGCTCTACAGAATCGAACACTGAAGCTTTCTTT
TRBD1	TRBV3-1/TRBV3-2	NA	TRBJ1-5	CASSQDTGVQPQHF	TGTGCCAGCAGCCAAGACACAGGGGTTCAGCCCCAGCATTTT
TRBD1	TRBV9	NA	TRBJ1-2	CASSVGDSKNGYTF	TGTGCCAGCAGCGTAGGGGACAGTAAAAATGGCTACACCTTC
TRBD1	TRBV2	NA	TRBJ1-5	CASSEGQGHNQPQHF	TGTGCCAGCAGTGAAGGACAGGGGCACAATCAGCCCCAGCATTTT
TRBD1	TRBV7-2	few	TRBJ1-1	CAAQRTGVMFTEAFF	TGTGCCGCCCAGAGGACAGGGGTAATGTTCACTGAAGCTTTCTTT
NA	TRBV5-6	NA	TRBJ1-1	CASSPTTRLRSEAFF	TGTGCCAGCAGCCCAACGACAAGGCTTCGGTCTGAAGCTTTCTTT
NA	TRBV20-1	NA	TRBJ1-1	CSASLPGMNTEAFF	TGCAGTGCTAGTCTTCCAGGGATGAACACTGAAGCTTTCTTT
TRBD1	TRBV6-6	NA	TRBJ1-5	CASSRTGGNQPQHF	TGTGCCAGCAGTAGGACAGGGGGCAATCAGCCCCAGCATTTT
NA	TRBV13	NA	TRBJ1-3	CASSSGGPSGNTIYF	TGTGCCAGCAGCTCCGGGGGACCCTCTGGAAACACCATATATTTT
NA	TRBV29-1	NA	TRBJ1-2	CSVEGRGTYGYTF	TGCAGCGTTGAGGGCAGGGGAACCTATGGCTACACCTTC
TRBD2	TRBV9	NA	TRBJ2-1	CASSPGGGAYNEQFF	TGTGCCAGCAGCCCCGGGGGGGGAGCCTACAATGAGCAGTTCTTC
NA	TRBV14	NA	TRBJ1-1	CASSQDQGRGIFTEAFF	TGTGCCAGCAGCCAAGATCAGGGCAGGGGAATTTTCACTGAAGCTTTCTTT
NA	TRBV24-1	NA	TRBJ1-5	CATSDFPADSNQPQHF	TGTGCCACCAGTGATTTCCCAGCGGATAGCAATCAGCCCCAGCATTTT